This TCR beta chain stems from a study of human thymus T cells. Germline values: CDR1 ENHRY, CDR2 SYGVKD. V shed 4 bases, J shed 5 bases, and the junction held 19 bases outside the gene matches. The CDR3 extends over 19 amino acids. In corrective heart surgery, resections were taken, and these provided the thymus tissue. Sequencing was performed with immunoSEQ multiplex PCR; in TCRdb, only in-frame clones are kept and a portion is missing. The repertoire includes more than 70,000 clones, just over 95% of them detected once, and around 0.03% sits in the top ten. This clonotype was sampled from a boy under three years old with a congenital heart defect but otherwise immunologically healthy. Input material: thymus tissue. This chain uses TRBV10-3 with TRBJ1-5, with TRBD1 matching 8 bases. DNA of the CDR3: TGTGCCATCAGTGGCGGGCCAGGGGGCGCGAAGAGTGCCCATCAGCCCCAGCATTTT. Protein: CAISGGPGGAKSAHQPQHF.